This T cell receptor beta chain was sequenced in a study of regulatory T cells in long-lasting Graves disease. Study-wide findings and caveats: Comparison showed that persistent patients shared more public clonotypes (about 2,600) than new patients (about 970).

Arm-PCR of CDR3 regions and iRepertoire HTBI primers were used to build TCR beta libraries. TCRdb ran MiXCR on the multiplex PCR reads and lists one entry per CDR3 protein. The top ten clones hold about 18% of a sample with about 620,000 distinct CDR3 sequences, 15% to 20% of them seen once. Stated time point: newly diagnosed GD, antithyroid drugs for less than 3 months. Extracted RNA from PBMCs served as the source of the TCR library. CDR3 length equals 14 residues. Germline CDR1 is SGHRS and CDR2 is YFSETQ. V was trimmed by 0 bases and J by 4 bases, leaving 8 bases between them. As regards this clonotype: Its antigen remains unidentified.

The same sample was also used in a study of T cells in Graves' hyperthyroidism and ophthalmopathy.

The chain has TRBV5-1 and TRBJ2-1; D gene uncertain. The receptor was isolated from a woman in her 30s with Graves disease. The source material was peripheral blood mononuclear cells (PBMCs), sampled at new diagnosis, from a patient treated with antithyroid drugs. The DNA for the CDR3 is TGCGCCAGCAGCTTGGCAGTAGCATACAATGAGCAGTTCTTC. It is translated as CASSLAVAYNEQFF.